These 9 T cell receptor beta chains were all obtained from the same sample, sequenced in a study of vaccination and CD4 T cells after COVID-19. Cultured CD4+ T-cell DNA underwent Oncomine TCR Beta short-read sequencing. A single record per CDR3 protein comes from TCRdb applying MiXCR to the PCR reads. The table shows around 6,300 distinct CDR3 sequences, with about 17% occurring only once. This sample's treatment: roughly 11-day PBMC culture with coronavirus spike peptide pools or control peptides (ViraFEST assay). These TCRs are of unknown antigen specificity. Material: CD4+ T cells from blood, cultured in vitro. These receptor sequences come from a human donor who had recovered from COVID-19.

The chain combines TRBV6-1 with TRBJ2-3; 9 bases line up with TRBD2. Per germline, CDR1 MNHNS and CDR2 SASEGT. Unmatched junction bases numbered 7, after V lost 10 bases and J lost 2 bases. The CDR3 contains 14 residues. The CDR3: CATRPGLATDTQYF. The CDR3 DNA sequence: TGTGCCACCCGGCCGGGACTAGCCACAGATACGCAGTATTTT.

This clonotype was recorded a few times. CDR3 nucleotides: TGTGCCAGCAGTTTACGGGCAGGGGCCTTCGCCCTCCACTTT. This codes for CASSLRAGAFALHF. This chain links TRBV28 with TRBJ1-6, with TRBD1 as a possible D gene (6 bases). This CDR3 region has 14 residues. V was cut by 2 bases and J by 14 bases, with 16 bases left in between. From germline, CDR1 is MDHEN and CDR2 SYDVKM. Filled out from reference TRBV28 and TRBJ1-6, the complete variable domain reads DVKVTQSSRYLVKRTGEKVFLECVQDMDHENMFWYRQDPGLGLRLIYFSYDVKMKEKGDIPEGYSVSREKKERFSLILESASTNQTSMYLCASSLRAGAFALHFGNGTRLTVT.

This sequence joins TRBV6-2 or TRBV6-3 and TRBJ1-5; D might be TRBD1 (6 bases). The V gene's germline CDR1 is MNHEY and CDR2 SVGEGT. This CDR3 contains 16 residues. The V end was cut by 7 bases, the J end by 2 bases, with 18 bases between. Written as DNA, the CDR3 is TGTGCCAGCACAAACGCCGGGACACTTGGCAATCAGCCCCAGCATTTT. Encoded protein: CASTNAGTLGNQPQHF.

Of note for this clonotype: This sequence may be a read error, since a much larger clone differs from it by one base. CDR3 bases: TGCTGTGCTAGAAGGTTTTCGGGGCTGGGGGCCGGGGAGCTGTTTTTT. Amino acid sequence: CCARRFSGLGAGELFF. This chain links TRBV20-1 with TRBJ2-2, with D perhaps being TRBD1 or TRBD2 (5 bases each). CDR1 DFQATT and CDR2 SNEGSKA come from the germline V gene (reference sequence). This CDR3 comprises 16 residues.

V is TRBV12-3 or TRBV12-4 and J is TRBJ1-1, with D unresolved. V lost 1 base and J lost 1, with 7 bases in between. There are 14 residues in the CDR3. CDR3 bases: TGTGCCAGCAGTTTAGTAACTTCGAACACTGAAGCTTTCTTT. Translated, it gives CASSLVTSNTEAFF.

Here the CDR3 reads CASCRRLVGEQYF. The CDR3 DNA follows: TGTGCCAGCTGCCGGCGGCTGGTCGGGGAGCAGTACTTC. The V gene is TRBV12-3 or TRBV12-4, the J gene TRBJ2-7; no clear D gene. The CDR3 spans 13 residues. Between the trimmed V and J ends, which lost 8 bases and 7 bases, there was a span of 18 bases.

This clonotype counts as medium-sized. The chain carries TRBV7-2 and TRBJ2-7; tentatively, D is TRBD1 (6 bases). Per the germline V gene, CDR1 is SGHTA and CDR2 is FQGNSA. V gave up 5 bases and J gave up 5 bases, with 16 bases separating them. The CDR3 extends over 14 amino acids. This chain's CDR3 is CASSPPGTINEQYF. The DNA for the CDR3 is TGTGCCAGCAGCCCACCCGGGACAATTAACGAGCAGTACTTC.

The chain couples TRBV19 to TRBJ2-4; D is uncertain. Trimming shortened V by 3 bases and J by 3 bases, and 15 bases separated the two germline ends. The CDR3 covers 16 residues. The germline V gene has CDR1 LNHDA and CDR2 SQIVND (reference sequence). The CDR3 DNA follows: TGTGCCAGTAGTATTCTTGGGCAGAGATTCAAAAACATTCAGTACTTC. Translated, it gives CASSILGQRFKNIQYF.

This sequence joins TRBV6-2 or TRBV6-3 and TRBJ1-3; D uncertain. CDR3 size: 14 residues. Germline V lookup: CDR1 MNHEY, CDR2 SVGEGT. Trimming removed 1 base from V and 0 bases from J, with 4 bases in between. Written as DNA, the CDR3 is TGTGCCAGCAGTTACTTCGGCTCTGGAAACACCATATATTTT. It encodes CASSYFGSGNTIYF.